This note documents a single T cell receptor beta chain sequence. Its antigen has not been determined. No base-level quality is on record; no much larger clone is a single base apart. The entry originates in a study of T cell clonotyping in hematopoietic cell transplantation (dated by TCRdb to the early 2020s). For the wider study: In the study, fewer than 150 blood samples were gathered from 35 consecutive transplant recipients and their related donors. Recruitment of patients was conducted between late 2015 and January 2017, and follow-up was continued until late 2020 or death. The full study reports these points: After transplant, TCR diversity in recipients dropped, and pathologically expanded clonotypes climbed progressively between day 30 and day 180. Broader posttransplant TCR repertoire diversity was predicted by donor and pretransplant recipient Inverse Simpson Index values. The sample size was limited and the cells went unsorted, which meant the CD4 and CD8 repertoire contributions could not be told apart. Only a small fraction of recipient repertoires overlapped donor repertoires, with over 95% appearing de novo at the given depth.

Spanning cysteine to phenylalanine, the CDR3 consists of 14 amino acids. CDR3 DNA is the only sequence kept; it has 42 bases, read in frame from the first base. CDR1 and CDR2, per the germline V gene, are SGHRS and YFSETQ. V loses 0 bases of germline sequence and J loses 1 base, and the interval between the two ends is 7 bases. With the immunoSEQ assay, which is a bias-controlled multiplex PCR relying on V- and J-specific primers, TCR beta CDR3 regions were amplified from genomic DNA. In a second PCR step, the CDR3 amplicons were tagged with a proprietary barcode plus Illumina adapter sequences. An Illumina MiSeq instrument was used to sequence the CDR3 libraries. The original pipeline was this. Export and quality control were handled in immunoSEQ Analyzer 3.0, while downstream analyses relied on R Bioconductor and Immunarch. Repertoire metrics were calculated using only productive rearrangements within the normalized downsampled data set. In the normalized cohort, a clonotype counted as pathologically expanded if the clonotype was larger than 5 templates. The Inverse Simpson Index was used to measure repertoire diversity. The non-normalized data set was used for CMV-specificity analyses so that all clonotypes could be captured. This is the immuneACCESS table as TCRdb keeps it, with only in-frame sequences that have V and J called. A part of the clones is gone; compared with another copy, unresolved V genes explain less than half, and the rest is unexplained. V and J calls plus clone size are reproduced from that table; the DNA served to infer D and trimming. This sample lists 13,000 to 15,000 clones; approximately 84% were detected once. The ten largest account for roughly 13% of the sample.

This specimen's time point label, interpreted: 100 days after allo-HCT. Blood from recipients was drawn roughly 28 days before transplant, then again at days 30, 100 and 180 after transplant. Using Nuclei Lysis Solution, genomic DNA was extracted from unfractionated peripheral blood mononuclear cells that were either fresh or cryopreserved. The specimen was PBMCs, collected 100 days after allogeneic stem cell transplant. This TCR derives from a male patient aged 45-59 years who had an allogeneic stem cell transplant from an unrelated donor, so T cells may come from the graft donor. Some clones in this sample may be carry-over from other donors' samples. The chain uses TRBV5-1 and TRBJ1-1, with an unclear D gene assignment. The CDR3 is CASSLVHKNTEAFF. The base sequence is TGCGCCAGCAGCTTGGTTCATAAGAACACTGAAGCTTTCTTT.